This T cell receptor beta chain is drawn from a study of post-analysis software for immune sequencing data. Study as a whole: Courses of disease covered relapsing-remitting, secondary progressive and progressive-relapsing multiple sclerosis.

Germline V lookup: CDR1 SGHDT, CDR2 YYEEEE. V was pared by 4 bases and J by 7 bases, with 6 bases between. The CDR3 loop spans 11 amino acids. cDNA libraries for TCR beta contained unique molecular identifiers. T cells, about 0.9 to 11 million of them, yielded hundreds of thousands of cDNA molecules. TCRdb called the PCR reads again in MiXCR, with one record for every CDR3 protein. This sample has a few hundred thousand distinct CDR3 sequences, with roughly 36% found just once. About this clonotype itself: Its cognate antigen is unknown.

Whole-study findings and limits: When patients were compared with controls, about 5 TRBV segments were more frequent, TRBV5-6, TRBV5-1 and TRBV20-1 among them.

The genes are TRBV5-6 and TRBJ2-1; D is uncertain. This TCR was recovered from a girl between 5 and 17 years old with multiple sclerosis. The sample consisted of blood. CDR3 residues: CASSAQNEQFF. The CDR3 DNA is TGTGCCAGCAGCGCGCAAAATGAGCAGTTCTTC.